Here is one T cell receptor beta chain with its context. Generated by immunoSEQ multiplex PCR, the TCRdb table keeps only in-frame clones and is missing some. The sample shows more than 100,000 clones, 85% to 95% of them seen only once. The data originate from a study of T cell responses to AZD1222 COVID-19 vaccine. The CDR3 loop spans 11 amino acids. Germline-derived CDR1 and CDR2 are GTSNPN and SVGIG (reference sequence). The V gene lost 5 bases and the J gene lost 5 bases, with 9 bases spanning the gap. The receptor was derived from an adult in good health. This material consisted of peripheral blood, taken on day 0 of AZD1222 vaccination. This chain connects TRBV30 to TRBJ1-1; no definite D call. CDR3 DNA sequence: TGTGCCTGGGACGGTGGGACTGAAGCTTTCTTT. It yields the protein CAWDGGTEAFF.